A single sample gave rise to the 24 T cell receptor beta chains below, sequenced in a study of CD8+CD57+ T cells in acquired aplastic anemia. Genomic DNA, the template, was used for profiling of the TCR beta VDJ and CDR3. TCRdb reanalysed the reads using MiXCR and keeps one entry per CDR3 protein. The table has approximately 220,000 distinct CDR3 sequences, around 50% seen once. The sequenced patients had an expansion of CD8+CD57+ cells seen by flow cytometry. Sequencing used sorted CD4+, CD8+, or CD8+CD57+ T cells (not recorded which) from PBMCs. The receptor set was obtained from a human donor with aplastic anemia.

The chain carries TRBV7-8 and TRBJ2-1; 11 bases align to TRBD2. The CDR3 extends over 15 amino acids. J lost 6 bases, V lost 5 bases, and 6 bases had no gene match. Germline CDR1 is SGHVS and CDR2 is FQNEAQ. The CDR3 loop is CASSPWGLAVNEQFF. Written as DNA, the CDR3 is TGTGCCAGCAGCCCATGGGGACTAGCGGTCAATGAGCAGTTCTTC.

This chain's CDR3 is CASSLSSGVGYTF. The CDR3, as DNA: TGTGCCAGCAGCTTATCGTCCGGGGTTGGCTACACCTTC. The chain recombines TRBV7-3 with TRBJ1-2, with D hard to call. The length of the CDR3 is 13 residues. Trimming removed 2 bases at V and 7 bases at J, with 11 bases between. Germline CDR1 is SGHTA and CDR2 is FQGTGA.

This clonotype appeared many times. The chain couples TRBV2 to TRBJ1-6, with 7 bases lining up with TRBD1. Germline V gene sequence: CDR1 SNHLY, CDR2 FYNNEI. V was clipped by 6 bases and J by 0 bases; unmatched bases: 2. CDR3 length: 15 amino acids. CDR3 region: CASRDRSSYNSPLHF. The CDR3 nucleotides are TGTGCCAGCAGGGACAGGAGCTCCTATAATTCACCCCTCCACTTT.

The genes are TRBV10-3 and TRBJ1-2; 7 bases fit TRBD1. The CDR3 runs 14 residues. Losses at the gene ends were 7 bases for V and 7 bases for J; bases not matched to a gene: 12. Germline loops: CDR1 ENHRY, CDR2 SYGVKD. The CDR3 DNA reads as TGTGCCATCAAGGCAGGGGTCCAGGGGGGTGGCTACACCTTC. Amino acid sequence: CAIKAGVQGGGYTF.

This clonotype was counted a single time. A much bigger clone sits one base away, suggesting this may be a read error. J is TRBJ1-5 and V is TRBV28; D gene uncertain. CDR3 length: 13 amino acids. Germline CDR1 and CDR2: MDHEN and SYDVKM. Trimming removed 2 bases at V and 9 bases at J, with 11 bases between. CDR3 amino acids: CASSLGRARPQHF. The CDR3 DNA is TGTGCCAGCAGTTTAGGGCGGGCTCGGCCCCAGCATTTT.

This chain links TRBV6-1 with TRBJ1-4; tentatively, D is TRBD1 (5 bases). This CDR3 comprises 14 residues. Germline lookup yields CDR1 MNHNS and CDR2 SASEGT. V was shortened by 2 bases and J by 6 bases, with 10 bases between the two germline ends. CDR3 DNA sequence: TGTGCCAGCAGTGAATTGCAGGGCCATGAAAAACTGTTTTTT. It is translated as CASSELQGHEKLFF.

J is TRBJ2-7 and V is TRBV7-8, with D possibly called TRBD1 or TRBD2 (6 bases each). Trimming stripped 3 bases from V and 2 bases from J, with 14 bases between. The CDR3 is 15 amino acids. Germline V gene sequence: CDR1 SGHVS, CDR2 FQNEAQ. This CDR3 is CASSFREGGTYEQYF. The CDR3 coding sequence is TGTGCCAGCAGCTTCCGTGAGGGGGGCACCTACGAGCAGTACTTC.

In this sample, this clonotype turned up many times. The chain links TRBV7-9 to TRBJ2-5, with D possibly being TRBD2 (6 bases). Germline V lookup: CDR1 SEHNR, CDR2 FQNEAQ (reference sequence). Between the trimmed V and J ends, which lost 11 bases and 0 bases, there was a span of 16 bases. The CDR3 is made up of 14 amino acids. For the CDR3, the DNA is TGTGCCTACGAGGTAGCGGCGTACCAAGAGACCCAGTACTTC. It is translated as CAYEVAAYQETQYF.

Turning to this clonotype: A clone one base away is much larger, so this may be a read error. This chain's CDR3 is CASRRDWADTIYF. CDR3 bases: TGTGCCAGCAGACGCGACTGGGCAGACACCATATATTTT. The chain uses TRBV6-5 and TRBJ1-3; D uncertain. The CDR3 covers 13 residues. The V gene lost 6 bases and the J gene lost 8 bases, with 14 bases spanning the gap. Germline lookup yields CDR1 MNHEY and CDR2 SVGAGI.

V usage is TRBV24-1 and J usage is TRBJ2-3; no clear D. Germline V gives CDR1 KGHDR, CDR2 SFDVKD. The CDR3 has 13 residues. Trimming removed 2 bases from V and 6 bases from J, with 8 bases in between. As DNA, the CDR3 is TGTGCCACCAGTGATTCAACTCCTGATACGCAGTATTTT. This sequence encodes CATSDSTPDTQYF.

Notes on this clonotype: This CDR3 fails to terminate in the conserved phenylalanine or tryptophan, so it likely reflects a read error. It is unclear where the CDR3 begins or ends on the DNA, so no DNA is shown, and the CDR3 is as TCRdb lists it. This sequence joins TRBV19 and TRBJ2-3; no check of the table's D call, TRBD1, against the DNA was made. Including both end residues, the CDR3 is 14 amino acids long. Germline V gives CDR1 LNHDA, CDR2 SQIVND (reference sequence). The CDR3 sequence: CASNHGDITDTQYL.

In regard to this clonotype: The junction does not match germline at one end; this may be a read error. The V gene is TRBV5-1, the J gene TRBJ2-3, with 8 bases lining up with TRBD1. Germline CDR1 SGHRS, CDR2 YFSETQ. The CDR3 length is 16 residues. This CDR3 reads CASSLQTGVSTDTQYF. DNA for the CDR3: TGTGCCAGCAGCTTACAGACAGGGGTTAGCACAGATACGCAGTATTTT.

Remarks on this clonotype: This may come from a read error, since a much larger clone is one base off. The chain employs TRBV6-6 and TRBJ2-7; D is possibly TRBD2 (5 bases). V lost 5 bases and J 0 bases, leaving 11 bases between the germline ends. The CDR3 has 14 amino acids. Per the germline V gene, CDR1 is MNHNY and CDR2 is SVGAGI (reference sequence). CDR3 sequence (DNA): TGTGCCAGCAGTGGCGGGTGGACCTCCTACGAGCAGTACGTC. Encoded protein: CASSGGWTSYEQYV.

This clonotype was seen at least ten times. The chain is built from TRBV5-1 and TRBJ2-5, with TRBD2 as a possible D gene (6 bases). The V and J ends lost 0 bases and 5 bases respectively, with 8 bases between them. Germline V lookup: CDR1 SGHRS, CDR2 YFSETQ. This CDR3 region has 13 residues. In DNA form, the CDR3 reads TGCGCCAGCAGCTTGGGGGGGGTGGAGACCCAGTACTTC. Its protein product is CASSLGGVETQYF.

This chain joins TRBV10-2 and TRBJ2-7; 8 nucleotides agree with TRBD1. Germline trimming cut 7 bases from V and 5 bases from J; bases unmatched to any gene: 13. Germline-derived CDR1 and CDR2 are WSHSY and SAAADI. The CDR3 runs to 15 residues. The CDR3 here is CASTSGTGPADEQYF. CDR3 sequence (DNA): TGCGCCAGCACCTCCGGGACAGGCCCAGCAGACGAGCAGTACTTC.

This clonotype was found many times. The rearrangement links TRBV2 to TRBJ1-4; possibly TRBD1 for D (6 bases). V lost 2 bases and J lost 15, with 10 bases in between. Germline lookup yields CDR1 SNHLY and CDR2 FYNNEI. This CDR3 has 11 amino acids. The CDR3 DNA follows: TGTGCCAGCAGTGAATACAGGGTGGTGTTTTTT. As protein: CASSEYRVVFF.

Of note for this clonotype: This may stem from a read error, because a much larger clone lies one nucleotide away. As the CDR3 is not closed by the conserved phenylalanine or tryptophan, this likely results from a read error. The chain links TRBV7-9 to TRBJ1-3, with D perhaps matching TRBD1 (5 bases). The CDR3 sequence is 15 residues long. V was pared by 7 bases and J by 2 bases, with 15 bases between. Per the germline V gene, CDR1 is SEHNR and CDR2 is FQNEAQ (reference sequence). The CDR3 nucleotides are TGTGCCAGCACCCCCCAGGACAACCCTGGAAACACCATATATTCT. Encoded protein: CASTPQDNPGNTIYS.

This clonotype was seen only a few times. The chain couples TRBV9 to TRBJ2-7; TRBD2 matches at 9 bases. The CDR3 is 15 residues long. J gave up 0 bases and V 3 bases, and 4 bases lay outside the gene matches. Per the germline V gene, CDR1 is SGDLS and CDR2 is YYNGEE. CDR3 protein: CASSESGGTSYEQYF. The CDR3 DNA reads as TGTGCCAGCAGCGAAAGCGGGGGGACCTCCTACGAGCAGTACTTC.

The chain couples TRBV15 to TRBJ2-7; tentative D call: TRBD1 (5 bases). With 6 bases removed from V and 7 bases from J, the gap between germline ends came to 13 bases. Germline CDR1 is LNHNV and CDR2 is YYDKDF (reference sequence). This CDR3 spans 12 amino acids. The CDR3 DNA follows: TGTGCCACCAGAGGGGAAAACTTAGAGCAGTACTTC. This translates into CATRGENLEQYF.

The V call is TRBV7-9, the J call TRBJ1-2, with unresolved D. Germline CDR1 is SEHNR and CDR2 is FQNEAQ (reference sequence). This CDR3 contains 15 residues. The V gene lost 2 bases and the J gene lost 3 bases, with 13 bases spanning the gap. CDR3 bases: TGTGCCAGCAGCTTAATGGGCATTAGCGACTATGGCTACACCTTC. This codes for CASSLMGISDYGYTF. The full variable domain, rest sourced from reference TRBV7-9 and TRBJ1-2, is DTGVSQNPRHKITKRGQNVTFRCDPISEHNRLYWYRQTLGQGPEFLTYFQNEAQLEKSRLLSDRFSAERPKGSFSTLEIQRTEQGDSAMYLCASSLMGISDYGYTFGSGTRLTVV.

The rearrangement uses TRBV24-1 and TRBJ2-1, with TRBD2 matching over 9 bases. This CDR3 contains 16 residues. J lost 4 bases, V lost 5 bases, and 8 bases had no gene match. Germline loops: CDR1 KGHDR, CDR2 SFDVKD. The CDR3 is CATSVGAGGKYNEQFF. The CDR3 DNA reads TGTGCCACCAGTGTGGGAGCGGGGGGCAAATACAATGAGCAGTTCTTC.

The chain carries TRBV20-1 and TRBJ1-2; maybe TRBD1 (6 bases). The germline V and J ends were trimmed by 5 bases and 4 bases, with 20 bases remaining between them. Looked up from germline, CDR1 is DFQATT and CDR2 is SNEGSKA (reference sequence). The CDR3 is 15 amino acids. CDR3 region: CSASMTGAKSYGYTF. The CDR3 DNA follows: TGCAGTGCTTCTATGACAGGCGCCAAATCCTATGGCTACACCTTC.

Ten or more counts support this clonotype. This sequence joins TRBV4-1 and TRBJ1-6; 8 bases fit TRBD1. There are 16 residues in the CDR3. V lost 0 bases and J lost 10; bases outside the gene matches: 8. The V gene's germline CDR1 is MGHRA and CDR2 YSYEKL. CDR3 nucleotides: TGCGCCAGCAGCCAAGACCCTGGACAGGGCGAATCACCCCTCCACTTT. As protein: CASSQDPGQGESPLHF.

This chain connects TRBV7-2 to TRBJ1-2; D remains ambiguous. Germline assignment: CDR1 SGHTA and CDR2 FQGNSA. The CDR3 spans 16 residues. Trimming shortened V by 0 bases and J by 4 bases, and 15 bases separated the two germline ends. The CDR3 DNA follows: TGTGCCAGCAGCTTAGCGGCCCTCATGGACCCCTATGGCTACACCTTC. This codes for CASSLAALMDPYGYTF.